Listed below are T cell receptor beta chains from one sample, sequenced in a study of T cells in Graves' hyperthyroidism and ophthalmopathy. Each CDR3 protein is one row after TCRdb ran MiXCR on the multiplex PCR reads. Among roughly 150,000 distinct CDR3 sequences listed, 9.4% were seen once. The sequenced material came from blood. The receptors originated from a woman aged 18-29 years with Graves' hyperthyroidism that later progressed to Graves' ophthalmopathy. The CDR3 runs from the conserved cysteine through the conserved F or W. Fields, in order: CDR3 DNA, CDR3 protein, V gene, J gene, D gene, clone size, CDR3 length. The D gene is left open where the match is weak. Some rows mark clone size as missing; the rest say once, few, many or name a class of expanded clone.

TGCAGTGCTAGAGACTCACAGGGTGCGGGAACGCAGTATTTT	CSARDSQGAGTQYF	TRBV20-1	TRBJ2-3	-	many	14
TGTGCCAGCAGCGCATACTCGGGACAATACACTGAAGCTTTCTTT	CASSAYSGQYTEAFF	TRBV11-1	TRBJ1-1	-	many	15
TGCAGTGCTGCCCGGGGGTTAGCGGGATTCCCCTACAATGAGCAGTTCTTC	CSAARGLAGFPYNEQFF	TRBV20-1	TRBJ2-1	TRBD2	many	17
TGTGCCAGCAGTCCTGGACCCGCCTCCTCAGATACGCAGTATTTT	CASSPGPASSDTQYF	TRBV2	TRBJ2-3	-	many	15
TGTGCCAGCAGCTTAGCCGTCGGGGGGACTAGTATCGCAGATACGCAGTATTTT	CASSLAVGGTSIADTQYF	TRBV7-6	TRBJ2-3	TRBD2	-	18
TGTGCCAGTAGATCGGGGACAGGGGGTGGAGATACGCAGTATTTT	CASRSGTGGGDTQYF	TRBV19	TRBJ2-3	TRBD1	-	15
TGCAGTGCTTCCCAAGCAGACAAACCCCTCTCCTACGAGCAGTACTTC	CSASQADKPLSYEQYF	TRBV20-1	TRBJ2-7	-	many	16
TGTGCCAGCAGCTCGCCGGGGGGAAATTCACCCCTCCACTTT	CASSSPGGNSPLHF	TRBV7-2	TRBJ1-6	-	many	14
TGTGCCACCAAGGGGGCGGGCGAGACCCAGTACTTC	CATKGAGETQYF	TRBV7-9	TRBJ2-5	TRBD1	many	12
TGTGCCAGCAGCCCGACAGGATGGACTGATACGCAGTATTTT	CASSPTGWTDTQYF	TRBV7-3	TRBJ2-3	-	many	14
TGTGCCTGGAAGGGCAGACACATTGGCTACACCTTC	CAWKGRHIGYTF	TRBV30	TRBJ1-2	-	many	12
TGTGCCAGCAGCCCCACCCGGGGAGGGGTCGCGGGGGAGCTGTTTTTT	CASSPTRGGVAGELFF	TRBV9	TRBJ2-2	TRBD2	many	16
TGCAGTGCTGCGAATACAGGGGGAAACACCATATATTTT	CSAANTGGNTIYF	TRBV20-1	TRBJ1-3	-	many	13
TGTGCCAGTAGTATCGGCGGGGGAAAAGATACGCAGTATTTT	CASSIGGGKDTQYF	TRBV19	TRBJ2-3	TRBD2	-	14
TGTGCCAGTATCCCGACAGGGTGGAACTATGGCTACACCTTC	CASIPTGWNYGYTF	TRBV19	TRBJ1-2	TRBD1	many	14
TGTGCCAGCAGCTTAGCGACAGGGGGCGGCTATGGCTACACCTTC	CASSLATGGGYGYTF	TRBV7-8	TRBJ1-2	TRBD1	many	15
TGTGCCAGCAGCCGCGACAGGGTTGATTCACCCCTCCACTTT	CASSRDRVDSPLHF	TRBV6-1	TRBJ1-6	TRBD1	many	14
TGTGCCTGGAGTAGGGGCCTCCAGGTGCACTATGGCTACACCTTC	CAWSRGLQVHYGYTF	TRBV30	TRBJ1-2	-	many	15
TGTGCCACCTCAACTAGCGGAGACCGCTACGAGCAGTACTTC	CATSTSGDRYEQYF	TRBV27	TRBJ2-7	TRBD2	many	14
TGTGCCTGGAGCGCGGACCGGGCGTGGGGTGGGGCCAACGTCCTGACTTTC	CAWSADRAWGGANVLTF	TRBV30	TRBJ2-6	-	many	17
TGCGCCAGCAGCGCGGGACTAGCGGGAGGGCACGAGCAGTACTTC	CASSAGLAGGHEQYF	TRBV5-1	TRBJ2-7	TRBD2	-	15
TGCGCCAGCAGCTCCCCGTCGGGAAAGGGAGATACGCAGTATTTT	CASSSPSGKGDTQYF	TRBV4-1	TRBJ2-3	-	-	15
TGTGCCAGCGTGAACCGGGGCCAGGGCGCTGAAGCTTTCTTT	CASVNRGQGAEAFF	TRBV3-1	TRBJ1-1	-	many	14
TGCAGCGTTGCGCCGGGGGAGACCCAGTACTTC	CSVAPGETQYF	TRBV29-1	TRBJ2-5	-	many	11
TGCAGTGCTAGATTAGCTGACTACGAGCAGTACTTC	CSARLADYEQYF	TRBV20-1	TRBJ2-7	-	many	12
TGCAGCGCCTTCACCGGTGCCTCTGGAAACACCATATATTTT	CSAFTGASGNTIYF	TRBV29-1	TRBJ1-3	-	many	14
TGCAGCGTTGAGGGAGTCTACGAGCAGTACTTC	CSVEGVYEQYF	TRBV29-1	TRBJ2-7	-	few	11
TGTGCCAGCAGTTTTAGGATGAACACTGAAGCTTTCTTT	CASSFRMNTEAFF	TRBV28	TRBJ1-1	-	-	13